The 32 T cell receptor beta chains listed next were all sequenced from one sample in a study of cytomegalovirus exposure and HLA in healthy donors. The PCR had 60 Vbeta and 13 Jbeta primers. This table comes from immunoSEQ multiplex PCR, and its TCRdb copy is limited to in-frame clones, with some not included. The sample lists about 160,000 clones, 70% to 90% occurring once. Sequencing was done on a sample of PBMCs. These receptors were obtained from a woman in her 30s in good health and CMV-seropositive.

The V gene is TRBV19, the J gene TRBJ2-7; the match to TRBD2 covers 9 bases. This CDR3 spans 15 amino acids. The trim removed 4 bases at V and 5 bases at J, leaving 9 bases unmatched. CDR1 is LNHDA and CDR2 is SQIVND in the germline V gene (reference sequence). DNA of the CDR3: TGTGCCAGTAGTAACGCGCGGGGGGGCGTCGACGAGCAGTACTTC. Residues: CASSNARGGVDEQYF.

The chain has TRBV28 and TRBJ1-1; no clear D gene. CDR3 length: 15 amino acids. Germline CDR1 reads MDHEN; CDR2 reads SYDVKM. Trimming pared 5 bases from V and 0 bases from J, leaving 13 bases between. CDR3 sequence reads: CASSPPRRVNTEAFF. The CDR3 bases are TGTGCCAGCAGTCCTCCGAGACGGGTGAACACTGAAGCTTTCTTT.

The V and J genes are TRBV6-1 and TRBJ2-7, with 9 bases that match TRBD2. CDR3 length equals 14 residues. V lost 6 bases, J lost 0 bases, and 3 bases stayed unmatched. In germline, CDR1 is MNHNS, CDR2 SASEGT. The CDR3 DNA reads as TGTGCCAGCAGGGGTAGCGGGAGCTCCTACGAGCAGTACTTC. Its translation: CASRGSGSSYEQYF.

The chain couples TRBV6-1 to TRBJ1-2; 9 bases agree with TRBD1. This CDR3 spans 15 amino acids. Germline V gene sequence: CDR1 MNHNS, CDR2 SASEGT. V gave up 4 bases and J gave up 2 bases; unmatched junction bases: 5. This CDR3 reads CASSGGTGKNYGYTF. CDR3 coding DNA: TGTGCCAGCAGTGGGGGGACAGGGAAAAACTATGGCTACACCTTC.

The chain joins TRBV2 to TRBJ1-6; 9 positions match TRBD1. The germline V gene has CDR1 SNHLY and CDR2 FYNNEI. This CDR3 is built from 14 residues. V lost 6 bases and J lost 9; bases outside the gene matches: 6. The CDR3 DNA follows: TGTGCCAGCAGGGTGGACAGGGGTCGTTCACCCCTCCACTTT. Its translation is CASRVDRGRSPLHF.

The J gene is TRBJ2-2, the V gene TRBV20-1; 7 bases are a match to TRBD1. Germline values: CDR1 DFQATT, CDR2 SNEGSKA (reference sequence). The trim removed 6 bases at V and 7 bases at J, leaving 2 bases unmatched. This CDR3 is built from 11 residues. In DNA, the CDR3 is TGCAGTGCCAGGGGGTTCGGGGAGCTGTTTTTT. Protein: CSARGFGELFF.

The chain recombines TRBV6-1 with TRBJ1-5; 10 bases fit TRBD1. This CDR3 is 15 amino acids long. The germline gives CDR1 MNHNS, CDR2 SASEGT. V lost 5 bases, J lost 7 bases, and 8 bases stayed unmatched. CDR3 residues: CASSPPGQGRQPQHF. The CDR3 DNA sequence: TGTGCCAGCAGTCCCCCGGGACAGGGGCGACAGCCCCAGCATTTT.

The chain recombines TRBV7-2 with TRBJ2-7, with D unresolved. Deletions cut 8 bases from V and 4 bases from J, with 15 bases between. The CDR3 has 13 residues. From germline, CDR1 is SGHTA and CDR2 FQGNSA. CDR3 residues: CASHSTGRYEQYF. Here the CDR3 DNA reads TGTGCCAGCCATTCCACGGGTAGATACGAGCAGTACTTC. Full variable domain (remainder filled in from reference TRBV7-2 and TRBJ2-7): GAGVSQSPSNKVTEKGKDVELRCDPISGHTALYWYRQSLGQGLEFLIYFQGNSAPDKSGLPSDRFSAERTGGSVSTLTIQRTQQEDSAVYLCASHSTGRYEQYFGPGTRLTVT.

This rearrangement joins TRBV28 to TRBJ1-5; no clear D. The CDR3 is made up of 13 amino acids. Germline values: CDR1 MDHEN, CDR2 SYDVKM. V lost 2 bases, J lost 9 bases, and 11 bases lay in between. The CDR3 nucleotides are TGTGCCAGCAGTTTAGGTCTAGAGGGGCCCCAGCATTTT. Amino acid sequence: CASSLGLEGPQHF.

The chain has TRBV19 and TRBJ1-1; 9 bases match TRBD1. The CDR3 consists of 15 residues. Per the germline V gene, CDR1 is LNHDA and CDR2 is SQIVND (reference sequence). Unmatched junction bases numbered 5, after V lost 3 bases and J lost 3 bases. The CDR3 sequence is CASSIDRGAHTEAFF. The CDR3 DNA sequence: TGTGCCAGTAGTATCGACAGGGGGGCTCACACTGAAGCTTTCTTT.

The chain uses TRBV5-5 and TRBJ2-1, with 9 bases aligning to TRBD2. V dropped 2 bases and J dropped 7; count of bases not matched to a gene: 1. This CDR3 comprises 13 residues. CDR1 SGHKS and CDR2 YYEKEE come from the germline V gene (reference sequence). In DNA, the CDR3 is TGTGCCAGCAGCTTAGCGGGGGGAAATGAGCAGTTCTTC. Its translation is CASSLAGGNEQFF.

This rearrangement joins TRBV6-1 to TRBJ1-2; D unresolved. Trimming left V 3 bases short and J 4 bases short, with 6 bases between. The CDR3 sequence is 12 residues long. Germline V gene data show CDR1 as MNHNS and CDR2 as SASEGT. CDR3 in DNA: TGTGCCAGCAGTGAGCCCAGCTATGGCTACACCTTC. Its protein product is CASSEPSYGYTF.

The chain uses TRBV13 and TRBJ1-1; TRBD1 is a possible D gene (5 bases). V was trimmed by 0 bases and J by 6 bases, leaving 11 bases between them. The CDR3 contains 14 residues. Germline V CDR1 and CDR2: PRHDT, FYEKMQ (reference sequence). The chain's CDR3 is CASSLGGRVAEAFF. The CDR3 coding sequence is TGTGCCAGCAGCTTAGGGGGGCGCGTGGCTGAAGCTTTCTTT. Drawing the rest from reference TRBV13 and TRBJ1-1, the complete variable domain is AAGVIQSPRHLIKEKRETATLKCYPIPRHDTVYWYQQGPGQDPQFLISFYEKMQSDKGSIPDRFSAQQFSDYHSELNMSSLELGDSALYFCASSLGGRVAEAFFGQGTRLTVV.

The gene calls are TRBV7-2 and TRBJ1-2; D is perhaps TRBD1 (5 bases). Germline V gene sequence: CDR1 SGHTA, CDR2 FQGNSA. The ends were cut back, 4 bases at V and 8 bases at J, with 17 bases in the middle. The CDR3 spans 14 residues. The CDR3 spells CASSSQTGVIGYTF. The DNA for the CDR3 is TGTGCCAGCAGCTCACAGACGGGGGTGATCGGCTACACCTTC.

This clone was recorded a few times. The chain has TRBV19 and TRBJ1-4; no clear D gene. Germline CDR1 and CDR2: LNHDA and SQIVND (reference sequence). CDR3 length: 13 amino acids. Trimming shortened V by 0 bases and J by 8 bases, and 7 bases separated the two germline ends. The CDR3 spells CASSIDSREKLFF. CDR3 DNA: TGTGCCAGTAGTATAGATTCTCGGGAAAAACTGTTTTTT.

This clone was counted once. This chain uses TRBV6-5 with TRBJ2-7; maybe TRBD1 (6 bases). V lost 6 bases to trimming and J lost 5 bases, with 8 bases between them. Germline V gene lookup returns CDR1 MNHEY and CDR2 SVGAGI. This CDR3 has 11 residues. The CDR3 DNA sequence: TGTGCCAGCAGACAGGGTCACGAGCAGTACTTC. This gives the protein CASRQGHEQYF.

The rearrangement uses TRBV7-3 and TRBJ2-6; D possibly corresponds to TRBD1 (6 bases). The CDR3 runs 17 residues. Germline V lookup: CDR1 SGHTA, CDR2 FQGTGA. V lost 5 bases and J 0 bases, leaving 14 bases between the germline ends. The CDR3 DNA is TGTGCCAGCAGCCCCCAGACAGGAAGCTCTGGGGCCAACGTCCTGACTTTC. Translation: CASSPQTGSSGANVLTF.

This sequence joins TRBV27 and TRBJ1-2; 7 bases are a match to TRBD1. The CDR3 extends over 18 amino acids. The ends lost 4 bases at V and 6 bases at J; junction bases unmatched: 20. Germline V gene sequence: CDR1 MNHEY, CDR2 SMNVEV (reference sequence). The CDR3 bases are TGTGCCAGCAGTTATACGACAGGGTCCCCCTTGTTGGCAAATGGCTACACCTTC. This translates into CASSYTTGSPLLANGYTF.

The chain is built from TRBV29-1 and TRBJ2-3; tentatively, D is TRBD1 (6 bases). The CDR3 is 14 residues long. The V end lost 2 bases, the J end lost 2 bases, and 11 bases lay between the germline ends. CDR1 is SQVTM, CDR2 ANQGSEA, per germline. CDR3 region: CSVEKTGITDTQYF. The CDR3, as DNA: TGCAGCGTTGAAAAGACAGGAATCACAGATACGCAGTATTTT.

This clone was observed a few times. J is TRBJ1-2 and V is TRBV7-2; the match to TRBD1 covers 11 bases. V was pared by 6 bases and J by 6 bases, with 6 bases of the junction left unmatched. Germline values: CDR1 SGHTA, CDR2 FQGNSA. CDR3 length: 14 amino acids. CDR3 residues: CASRSLDRGHGYTF. For the CDR3, the DNA is TGTGCCAGCAGGAGTCTGGACAGGGGGCATGGCTACACCTTC.

Comment on this clone: The sample contains more than one DNA sequence encoding this CDR3. The chain couples TRBV10-3 to TRBJ2-5, with TRBD1 identical over 9 bases. V shed 8 bases and J 5 bases; nucleotides not matched to a gene: 0. Germline assignment: CDR1 ENHRY and CDR2 SYGVKD. This CDR3 is built from 11 residues. CDR3 sequence reads: CAIGTGETQYF. For the CDR3, the DNA is TGTGCCATCGGGACAGGGGAGACCCAGTACTTC.

This clone was seen only a few times. The chain has TRBV14 and TRBJ1-4; D not resolved. This CDR3 spans 13 amino acids. V lost 1 base to trimming and J lost 6 bases, with 6 bases between them. Germline CDR1 reads SGHDN; CDR2 reads FVKESK. The CDR3 DNA sequence: TGTGCCAGCAGCCAAGGGCGGGATGAAAAACTGTTTTTT. This encodes CASSQGRDEKLFF.

The chain links TRBV6-5 to TRBJ1-2; 9 bases align to TRBD1. After removal of 7 bases from V and 8 bases from J, the junction contained 11 bases not matched to a gene. CDR1 is MNHEY, CDR2 SVGAGI, per germline. This CDR3 is built from 14 residues. In nucleotides, the CDR3 is TGTGCCAGCACCCAAAGGGACAGGGACGACGGCTACACCTTC. Its protein is CASTQRDRDDGYTF.

The rearrangement joins TRBV11-2 to TRBJ2-1, with a tentative D call TRBD2 (6 bases). Per the germline V gene, CDR1 is SGHAT and CDR2 is FQNNGV. The ends were cut back, 4 bases at V and 10 bases at J, with 26 bases in the middle. The length of the CDR3 is 17 residues. This chain's CDR3 is CASSSHVDGGRFVEQFF. The CDR3 DNA sequence: TGTGCCAGCAGCTCCCATGTGGACGGAGGGAGATTTGTCGAGCAGTTCTTC.

J is TRBJ2-5 and V is TRBV2, with 9 bases lining up with TRBD1. CDR1 and CDR2 from the germline V gene are SNHLY and FYNNEI. This CDR3 is built from 15 residues. Germline trimming cut 2 bases from V and 5 bases from J; bases unmatched to any gene: 6. The CDR3 reads CASSEQGQGGETQYF. CDR3 DNA sequence: TGTGCCAGCAGTGAACAGGGACAGGGAGGGGAGACCCAGTACTTC. The full variable domain, in which reference TRBV2 and TRBJ2-5 provide the parts outside the CDR3, is EPEVTQTPSHQVTQMGQEVILRCVPISNHLYFYWYRQILGQKVEFLVSFYNNEISEKSEIFDDQFSVERPDGSNFTLKIRSTKLEDSAMYFCASSEQGQGGETQYFGPGTRLLVL.

The CDR3 sequence: CASSAGMRTGGRSPLHF. CDR3 DNA: TGTGCCAGCAGCGCGGGGATGAGGACAGGGGGTCGTTCACCCCTCCACTTT. The gene calls are TRBV27 and TRBJ1-6, with TRBD1 matching over 10 bases. Germline lookup yields CDR1 MNHEY and CDR2 SMNVEV (reference sequence). The CDR3 extends over 17 amino acids. The junction had 14 bases not matched to a gene; V was cut back by 6 bases and J by 9 bases.

This chain uses TRBV5-4 with TRBJ1-1; a possible D gene is TRBD1 (5 bases). CDR1 is SGHNT and CDR2 is YYREEE in the germline V gene (reference sequence). V was shortened by 4 bases and J by 0 bases, with 13 bases between the two germline ends. The CDR3 consists of 15 residues. The DNA for the CDR3 is TGTGCCAGCAGCGCCCGACAGACGATGAACACTGAAGCTTTCTTT. Its protein is CASSARQTMNTEAFF.

The table lists this clone with a count of one. This chain uses TRBV5-6 with TRBJ2-4; 8 bases align to TRBD1. Germline V gene lookup returns CDR1 SGHDT and CDR2 YYEEEE. The junction had 14 bases not matched to a gene; V was cut back by 3 bases and J by 0 bases. The CDR3 has 19 residues. CDR3 residues: CASSSGQGRGILAKNIQYF. The CDR3 DNA is TGTGCCAGCAGCTCTGGACAGGGTAGGGGGATACTAGCCAAAAACATTCAGTACTTC.

This clone occurred once. The chain recombines TRBV4-2 with TRBJ1-1; TRBD1 is a possible D gene (6 bases). Looked up from germline, CDR1 is LGHNA and CDR2 is YNFKEQ. Trimming left V 1 base short and J 5 bases short, with 20 bases between. There are 17 residues in the CDR3. CDR3 DNA: TGTGCCAGCAGCCAAGTTCCAATGCGGGGGCAGGGGACTGAAGCTTTCTTT. Protein product: CASSQVPMRGQGTEAFF.

J is TRBJ2-7 and V is TRBV7-3, with D tentatively TRBD2 (7 bases). V was trimmed by 5 bases and J by 2 bases, leaving 16 bases between them. The CDR3 sequence is 15 residues long. Germline CDR1 SGHTA, CDR2 FQGTGA. The CDR3 nucleotides are TGTGCCAGCAGCCCGAAAGGGGGGGGTCCCTACGAGCAGTACTTC. Protein: CASSPKGGGPYEQYF.

This clone was recorded only once. The chain employs TRBV11-3 and TRBJ2-3, with 8 bases matching TRBD2. Looked up from germline, CDR1 is SGHNT and CDR2 is YENEEA. Unmatched junction bases numbered 11, after V lost 2 bases and J lost 1 base. The CDR3 length is 18 residues. In DNA, the CDR3 is TGTGCCAGCAGCTTACTCCCTGCGGGGGGCGCCCGCACAGATACGCAGTATTTT. The encoded protein is CASSLLPAGGARTDTQYF.

In this sample, this clone turned up once. The chain recombines TRBV15 with TRBJ2-2; D possibly corresponds to TRBD1 (5 bases). The germline V gene encodes CDR1 LNHNV and CDR2 YYDKDF (reference sequence). The CDR3 runs 16 residues. The germline V and J ends were trimmed by 0 bases and 5 bases, with 13 bases remaining between them. The CDR3 DNA reads as TGTGCCACCAGCAGAGATACCAGGGCAGGGACCGGGGAGCTGTTTTTT. Amino acid sequence: CATSRDTRAGTGELFF.